The 8 T cell receptor beta chains reported below all come from one sample, sequenced in a study of CXCR3-negative and CXCR3-positive naive CD8 T cells. Through 5' RACE with UMI labels, the TRB cDNA libraries were prepared. TCRdb re-called the 5' RACE reads and gives one entry per CDR3 protein, without DNA. The repertoire table contains some 130,000 distinct CDR3 sequences. Material for sequencing was naive CXCR3- CD8+ T cells from blood. The subset here: CD45RO-CCR7+CD27+CD95- naive CD8+ T cells lacking CXCR3 (TNR3-). Source of these receptors: a human donor in good health. Some clones in this sample may be carry-over from other donors' samples.

The chain employs TRBV5-1 and TRBJ2-3; the TRBD1 assignment by TCRdb is unverifiable without DNA. The CDR3 covers 15 residues. Germline CDR1 SGHRS, CDR2 YFSETQ. This CDR3 is CASSSDRGSTDTQYF.

The chain combines TRBV29-1 with TRBJ2-3; TCRdb designates TRBD1, a call that cannot be tested without DNA. Germline V gives CDR1 SQVTM, CDR2 ANQGSEA. The CDR3 length is 13 residues. The CDR3 sequence: CSVEIPPTDTQYF.

V is TRBV29-1 and J is TRBJ1-2. The CDR3 is 14 residues long. The V gene's germline CDR1 is SQVTM and CDR2 ANQGSEA. The CDR3 is CSVGGAGRGYGYTF.

The rearrangement links TRBV7-2 to TRBJ2-3; checking the TCRdb D call of TRBD1 is not possible without DNA. CDR1 SGHTA and CDR2 FQGNSA come from the germline V gene. The CDR3 spans 17 residues. The chain's CDR3 is CASSPRTGRIISDTQYF.

V gene TRBV20-1 combines with J gene TRBJ2-7; the TCRdb D gene call, TRBD1, has no DNA to confirm it. The CDR3 spans 12 residues. Germline CDR1 reads DFQATT; CDR2 reads SNEGSKA (reference sequence). The CDR3 loop reads CSATRGEYEQYF.

This chain uses TRBV14 with TRBJ1-1; TCRdb proposes TRBD1, but this gene call is untestable without DNA. CDR1 and CDR2 (germline): SGHDN, FVKESK. CDR3 length: 16 residues. The CDR3 loop is CASSRGLGTGATEAFF.

This chain links TRBV11-3 with TRBJ2-1; the D call from TCRdb, TRBD1, cannot be confirmed without DNA. Germline V gene sequence: CDR1 SGHNT, CDR2 YENEEA. The CDR3 sequence is 15 residues long. The CDR3 is CASSFWTGGYNEQFF.

The CDR3 loop reads CAISGQGLTYEQYF. V is TRBV10-3 and J is TRBJ2-7; TCRdb's D gene call, TRBD1, goes unchecked for lack of DNA. The CDR3 spans 14 residues. CDR1 ENHRY and CDR2 SYGVKD come from the germline V gene.